The 30 T cell receptor beta chains below all came from one sample that was sequenced in a study of cytomegalovirus exposure and HLA in healthy donors. The PCR was carried out with 60 Vbeta primers and 13 Jbeta primers. Repertoires were generated with immunoSEQ multiplex PCR, while TCRdb's copy carries only in-frame clones and drops some. The table has 120,000 to 150,000 clones, 75% to 85% seen once. Sequenced input: PBMCs. The source of these receptors is a woman aged 40 to 50 in good health and CMV-seropositive.

The chain links TRBV7-9 to TRBJ2-7; D remains ambiguous. Germline V gives CDR1 SEHNR, CDR2 FQNEAQ (reference sequence). The germline V and J ends were trimmed by 1 base and 7 bases, with 14 bases remaining between them. The CDR3 is made up of 14 amino acids. The CDR3 sequence is CASSLGTTEREQYF. CDR3 bases: TGTGCCAGCAGCTTAGGCACAACGGAGAGGGAGCAGTACTTC.

In regard to this clone: Other DNA variants within this sample encode the same CDR3. This rearrangement joins TRBV9 to TRBJ2-2, with no clear D. V lost 2 bases and J lost 5, with 4 bases in between. CDR1 and CDR2 from the germline V gene are SGDLS and YYNGEE. This CDR3 is 12 amino acids long. The CDR3 sequence is CASSVSTGELFF. The DNA of the CDR3 is TGTGCCAGCAGCGTTTCGACCGGGGAGCTGTTTTTT.

The chain links TRBV5-8 to TRBJ1-2; 8 bases line up with TRBD1. Per germline, CDR1 SGHTS and CDR2 YDEGEE. The J segment lost 3 bases and the V segment lost 4 bases, leaving 2 bases of the junction unmatched. This CDR3 contains 13 residues. As DNA, the CDR3 is TGTGCCAGCAGCCCGGACAGGGACTATGGCTACACCTTC. It is translated as CASSPDRDYGYTF. Looking up the rest from reference TRBV5-8 and TRBJ1-2 gives the full variable domain: EAGVTQSPTHLIKTRGQQATLRCSPISGHTSVYWYQQALGLGLQFLLWYDEGEERNRGNFPPRFSGRQFPNYSSELNVNALELEDSALYLCASSPDRDYGYTFGSGTRLTVV.

The chain has TRBV2 and TRBJ2-7, with D possibly matching TRBD2 (6 bases). The germline V gene has CDR1 SNHLY and CDR2 FYNNEI. The CDR3 has 17 residues. V dropped 4 bases and J dropped 1 base, with 20 bases sitting between them. This chain's CDR3 is CASSGRGEGRKSYEQYF. CDR3 bases: TGTGCCAGCAGTGGACGCGGGGAAGGGCGGAAATCCTACGAGCAGTACTTC.

The rearrangement uses TRBV29-1 and TRBJ1-1, with 10 bases aligning to TRBD1. Germline CDR1 and CDR2: SQVTM and ANQGSEA. V shed 1 base and J 3 bases; nucleotides not matched to a gene: 5. The CDR3 consists of 15 residues. The CDR3 DNA reads as TGCAGCGTTGAAGCGAGCGGGACAGGGGACACTGAAGCTTTCTTT. It codes for CSVEASGTGDTEAFF.

This clone was seen a handful of times. The chain combines TRBV6-5 with TRBJ2-7, with 11 positions matching TRBD2. This CDR3 is built from 16 residues. CDR1 MNHEY and CDR2 SVGAGI come from the germline V gene. With 4 bases clipped from V and 4 bases from J, the junction kept 9 bases outside the gene matches. CDR3 amino acids: CASSFGGTSGQYEQYF. For the CDR3, the DNA is TGTGCCAGCAGTTTCGGAGGGACTAGCGGACAATACGAGCAGTACTTC.

The V call is TRBV14, the J call TRBJ2-3; 10 nucleotides agree with TRBD2. Trimming took 2 bases from V and 4 from J; bases not matched to a gene: 3. The CDR3 runs 15 residues. Per germline, CDR1 SGHDN and CDR2 FVKESK. The CDR3 DNA reads TGTGCCAGCAGCCAAACTAGCGGGATCGCAGATACGCAGTATTTT. It translates to CASSQTSGIADTQYF.

The CDR3, as DNA: TGTGCCAGTAGTATTGGAAGGGGGAGCACAGATACGCAGTATTTT. It codes for CASSIGRGSTDTQYF. The rearrangement links TRBV19 to TRBJ2-3, with TRBD1 as a possible D gene (6 bases). Trimming removed 3 bases from V and 0 bases from J, with 10 bases in between. Germline CDR1 is LNHDA and CDR2 is SQIVND (reference sequence). The CDR3 runs 15 residues.

The genes are TRBV10-2 and TRBJ1-1, with 7 bases identical to TRBD1. The CDR3 consists of 13 residues. Trimming cost V 6 bases and J 1 base; bases outside gene matches: 2. Germline V gene sequence: CDR1 WSHSY, CDR2 SAAADI. CDR3 in amino acids: CASRGQTNTEAFF. The CDR3 coding sequence is TGCGCCAGCAGGGGACAGACGAACACTGAAGCTTTCTTT.

The genes are TRBV12-2 and TRBJ2-7; TRBD2, the D gene given by the table, was not confirmed from the DNA. TRBV12-2 is deemed a pseudogene. This CDR3 has 15 amino acids. The chain's CDR3 is CASRSTYAPGYEQYF. The CDR3, as DNA: TGTGCAAGTCGCTCTACATACGCGCCGGGCTACGAGCAGTACTTC.

V is TRBV5-1 and J is TRBJ2-1; D ambiguous. V was clipped by 1 base and J by 4 bases, with 9 bases between them. The CDR3 is made up of 14 amino acids. In germline, CDR1 is SGHRS, CDR2 YFSETQ. As DNA, the CDR3 is TGCGCCAGCAGCTTGCGGGTAGAATACAATGAGCAGTTCTTC. Translating it yields CASSLRVEYNEQFF.

The rearrangement joins TRBV29-1 to TRBJ2-1; a weak D match, TRBD2 (5 bases). V was shortened by 3 bases and J by 0 bases, with 18 bases between the two germline ends. CDR1 is SQVTM and CDR2 is ANQGSEA in the germline V gene. The CDR3 is 17 amino acids. In DNA form, the CDR3 reads TGCAGCGTTGATAGGGTGGCTAGCAGATACTCCTACAATGAGCAGTTCTTC. It is translated as CSVDRVASRYSYNEQFF.

This chain links TRBV5-8 with TRBJ2-1; 8 nucleotides line up with TRBD2. Germline lookup yields CDR1 SGHTS and CDR2 YDEGEE. J gave up 0 bases and V 4 bases, and 9 bases lay outside the gene matches. The CDR3 consists of 17 residues. The CDR3 coding sequence is TGTGCCAGCAGCCCAACCGGGACTAGTGGCTCCTACAATGAGCAGTTCTTC. Translating gives CASSPTGTSGSYNEQFF.

This chain joins TRBV14 and TRBJ2-7, with 14 bases fitting TRBD2. The trim removed 4 bases at V and 6 bases at J, leaving 5 bases unmatched. Germline CDR1 reads SGHDN; CDR2 reads FVKESK. The CDR3 loop spans 15 amino acids. DNA of the CDR3: TGTGCCAGCAGCCGATCCGGGACTAGCGGGAGCGAGCAGTACTTC. Translating gives CASSRSGTSGSEQYF.

This clone was observed once. The chain employs TRBV19 and TRBJ1-3; 7 bases are shared with TRBD1. This CDR3 contains 14 residues. V gave up 6 bases and J gave up 2 bases; unmatched junction bases: 4. Per germline, CDR1 LNHDA and CDR2 SQIVND (reference sequence). CDR3: CASRTGNPGNTIYF. CDR3 coding DNA: TGTGCCAGTAGGACAGGGAACCCTGGAAACACCATATATTTT.

The chain uses TRBV25-1 and TRBJ1-4; the D is unclear. V lost 1 base and J lost 0, with 6 bases in between. Germline CDR1 is MGHDK and CDR2 is SYGVNS. The CDR3 is 15 residues long. CDR3 coding DNA: TGTGCCAGCAGTGAATCGACAACAACTAATGAAAAACTGTTTTTT. This sequence encodes CASSESTTTNEKLFF.

This clone was seen only a few times. V is TRBV19 and J is TRBJ1-2; no clear D gene. V was trimmed by 3 bases and J by 7 bases, leaving 24 bases between them. The CDR3 runs 17 residues. Germline V gene sequence: CDR1 LNHDA, CDR2 SQIVND (reference sequence). This chain's CDR3 is CASSIRLLVGRTTGYTF. The CDR3 bases are TGTGCCAGTAGTATCCGCCTCCTCGTCGGGAGGACTACTGGCTACACCTTC.

The chain employs TRBV19 and TRBJ2-2; no reliable D call. The length of the CDR3 is 15 residues. Germline V gene lookup returns CDR1 LNHDA and CDR2 SQIVND (reference sequence). V dropped 1 base and J dropped 5 bases, with 11 bases sitting between them. CDR3 coding DNA: TGTGCCAGTAGTATAGTGAGCTTTTCGACCGGGGAGCTGTTTTTT. Protein sequence: CASSIVSFSTGELFF.

The chain recombines TRBV5-7 with TRBJ2-1; 15 bases align to TRBD2. TRBV5-7 is placed among ORFs of uncertain function. The ends lost 4 bases at V and 0 bases at J; junction bases unmatched: 8. This CDR3 contains 19 residues. The CDR3 loop reads CASSGGLAGGQSSYNEQFF. CDR3 bases: TGTGCCAGCAGCGGAGGACTAGCGGGAGGGCAAAGCTCCTACAATGAGCAGTTCTTC.

This clone turned up a few times. The chain recombines TRBV11-3 with TRBJ1-1, with no clear D. The CDR3 is made up of 14 amino acids. V was pared by 3 bases and J by 1 base, with 9 bases between. Germline V gene sequence: CDR1 SGHNT, CDR2 YENEEA. CDR3 in DNA: TGTGCCAGCAGCTTCTCGGCGGGGAACACTGAAGCTTTCTTT. This gives the protein CASSFSAGNTEAFF.

A word on this clone: Additional DNA sequences in this sample encode the identical CDR3. CDR3 protein: CASSLVVATDTQYF. The CDR3 region has the DNA TGTGCCAGCAGCTTAGTAGTTGCCACAGATACGCAGTATTTT. The rearrangement uses TRBV27 and TRBJ2-3, with unresolved D. V lost 6 bases and J lost 2, with 12 bases in between. CDR3 length equals 14 residues. Looked up from germline, CDR1 is MNHEY and CDR2 is SMNVEV (reference sequence).

This chain uses TRBV7-6 with TRBJ2-3; no reliable D call. CDR1 is SGHVS and CDR2 is FNYEAQ in the germline V gene. CDR3 length equals 14 residues. V lost 3 bases and J 3 bases, leaving 10 bases between the germline ends. The CDR3 is CASSLVAPTDTQYF. CDR3 DNA: TGTGCCAGCAGCTTGGTGGCCCCTACAGATACGCAGTATTTT.

V gene TRBV5-1 combines with J gene TRBJ1-3; 7 bases agree with TRBD1. The germline gives CDR1 SGHRS, CDR2 YFSETQ. V gave up 2 bases and J gave up 3 bases; unmatched junction bases: 2. The CDR3 sequence is 14 residues long. The CDR3 nucleotides are TGCGCCAGCAGCTTAGGGGGCGGTGGAAACACCATATATTTT. It specifies CASSLGGGGNTIYF. The full variable domain, with the rest looked up from reference TRBV5-1 and TRBJ1-3, is KAGVTQTPRYLIKTRGQQVTLSCSPISGHRSVSWYQQTPGQGLQFLFEYFSETQRNKGNFPGRFSGRQFSNSRSEMNVSTLELGDSALYLCASSLGGGGNTIYFGEGSWLTVV.

This rearrangement joins TRBV12-5 to TRBJ2-1; no definite D call. Trimming cost V 2 bases and J 5 bases, with 13 bases left between them. The germline V gene has CDR1 LGHNT and CDR2 FRNRAP. The CDR3 loop spans 15 amino acids. The DNA of the CDR3 is TGTGCTAGTGGTTTGAGGTCAGGCGTTCACAATGAGCAGTTCTTC. It yields the protein CASGLRSGVHNEQFF.

DNA of the CDR3: TGTGCCAGCAGCGCCGGGACAGGAACGATTGAGCAGTTCTTC. Amino acid sequence: CASSAGTGTIEQFF. This chain uses TRBV2 with TRBJ2-1; 8 positions match TRBD1. CDR3 length: 14 residues. V lost 6 bases, J lost 9 bases, and 10 bases stayed unmatched. The germline V gene has CDR1 SNHLY and CDR2 FYNNEI.

This chain uses TRBV29-1 with TRBJ2-1; TRBD2 is a possible D gene (5 bases). V lost 7 bases and J lost 10, with 14 bases in between. The CDR3 has 11 amino acids. Germline loops: CDR1 SQVTM, CDR2 ANQGSEA. CDR3 in amino acids: CSGIRGNEQFF. CDR3 sequence (DNA): TGCAGCGGAATTCGAGGGAACGAGCAGTTCTTC.

The count of this clone is one. The chain uses TRBV10-1 and TRBJ2-1; 8 bases match TRBD2. Germline loops: CDR1 WNHNN, CDR2 SYGVQD (reference sequence). V trimming: 2 bases; J trimming: 5 bases; junction bases outside the gene matches: 5. The CDR3 extends over 15 amino acids. The CDR3 DNA reads TGCGCCAGCAGTGAGATGACTAGCGCCAACAATGAGCAGTTCTTC. It yields the protein CASSEMTSANNEQFF.

This clone was detected a few times. V gene TRBV27 combines with J gene TRBJ1-6; D is unresolved. Germline CDR1 is MNHEY and CDR2 is SMNVEV (reference sequence). V was trimmed by 4 bases and J by 8 bases, leaving 15 bases between them. This CDR3 contains 15 residues. The CDR3 coding sequence is TGTGCCAGCAGTTCCCTTCAGCGTTCGGATTCACCCCTCCACTTT. It codes for CASSSLQRSDSPLHF.

The chain links TRBV5-4 to TRBJ1-4; D perhaps matches TRBD1 (6 bases). The CDR3 loop spans 15 amino acids. In germline, CDR1 is SGHNT, CDR2 YYREEE (reference sequence). The V end was cut by 4 bases, the J end by 4 bases, with 14 bases between. The CDR3 region has the DNA TGTGCCAGCAGCGTTAAAGTAGGGGGTAATGAAAAACTGTTTTTT. Protein: CASSVKVGGNEKLFF.

The chain recombines TRBV7-8 with TRBJ2-1; 9 positions match TRBD2. The CDR3 consists of 20 residues. The ends lost 4 bases at V and 5 bases at J; junction bases unmatched: 21. Germline values: CDR1 SGHVS, CDR2 FQNEAQ. The CDR3: CASSSYWSGRTRLWDNEQFF. As DNA, the CDR3 is TGTGCCAGCAGCTCTTACTGGAGCGGGAGGACACGCCTCTGGGACAATGAGCAGTTCTTC. Full variable domain (outside the CDR3, taken from reference TRBV7-8 and TRBJ2-1): GAGVSQSPRYKVAKRGQDVALRCDPISGHVSLFWYQQALGQGPEFLTYFQNEAQLDKSGLPSDRFFAERPEGSVSTLKIQRTQQEDSAVYLCASSSYWSGRTRLWDNEQFFGPGTRLTVL.